Listed below are T cell receptor beta chains from one sample, sequenced in a study of T cells in localized non-small cell lung cancer. The repertoire was sequenced with immunoSEQ multiplex PCR; TCRdb's copy has only in-frame clones and lacks some. There are around 9,000 clones in the sample; around two fifths occur only once, and around 4% lies in the top ten. The material sequenced was lymph node tissue, taken before any cancer treatment. Receptors were obtained from a woman aged 40-69 years with stage I lung adenocarcinoma. CDR3s include the opening cysteine and the closing phenylalanine or tryptophan. Clone size appears in some rows only: once, few, many, or a class for an expanded clone.

-	TRBV15	TRBJ2-3	CATSLRTGVVVDTQYF
-	TRBV29-1	TRBJ1-1	CSASTGGQLNTEAFF
few	TRBV29-1	TRBJ2-5	CSVVGGGASETQYF
few	TRBV6-8	TRBJ2-7	CASSYSTAVADYEQYF
few	TRBV9	TRBJ2-5	CASSDWTSRETQYF
-	TRBV12-5	TRBJ2-1	CASGPSEGSAYNKQFF
few	TRBV6-7	TRBJ1-5	CASSLRGGAGNQPQHF
few	TRBV10-3	TRBJ2-1	CAISESGTDEQFF
medium-sized	TRBV6-8	TRBJ2-3	CASSDSQSTDTQYF
-	TRBV10-2	TRBJ1-4	CASSESGLNEKLFF
medium-sized	TRBV11-3	TRBJ1-1	CASRVFPALNTEAFF
few	TRBV10-3	TRBJ2-1	CAITPRDSSSYNEQFF
-	TRBV5-1	TRBJ2-3	CASSLQGLLTDTQYF
-	TRBV9	TRBJ1-5	CASSGSGQPQHF
once	TRBV28	TRBJ2-3	CASQKPSGPGGDTQYF
-	TRBV28	TRBJ2-2	CASSLVAGGLPGELFF
few	TRBV11-3	TRBJ2-3	CASSLRGTTDTQYF
-	TRBV11-3	TRBJ1-4	CASSPDTGNEKLFF
-	TRBV30	TRBJ2-6	CAWSVVGETGDSGANVLTF
-	TRBV19	TRBJ1-5	CASSEGIQPQHF
-	TRBV6-7	TRBJ2-3	CATYRVGTDTQYF
once	TRBV19	TRBJ2-3	CASSGPTRRDTQYF
-	TRBV30	TRBJ1-3	CAWSVAARSGNTIYF
-	TRBV30	TRBJ2-3	CASSGDGGTDTQYF
-	TRBV10-2	TRBJ2-4	CASSEGVGQRDIQYF
-	TRBV1	TRBJ1-2	CASSHEAKEGAQYGYTF
-	TRBV6-8	TRBJ1-1	CASSYGPERPMNTEAFF
-	TRBV10-2	TRBJ2-3	CASSALAGPSTDTQYF
few	TRBV30	TRBJ1-2	CAWRTGAHGYTF
-	TRBV11-3	TRBJ2-7	CASSLVGGLAYEQYF
-	TRBV6-8	TRBJ1-2	CAISGDWLNYGYTF
few	TRBV18	TRBJ1-2	CASSPPLVGNGYTF
-	TRBV19	TRBJ1-1	CASEGLNTEAFF
-	TRBV19	TRBJ1-2	CASSPGTGITSYGYTF
-	TRBV30	TRBJ2-4	CAWRGRGAKNIQYF
-	TRBV28	TRBJ2-7	CASTFGGGSREQYF
-	TRBV29-1	TRBJ2-1	CSVVQRSYNEQFF
few	TRBV11-3	TRBJ1-1	CASSLGHGTGETEAFF
-	TRBV9	TRBJ1-3	CASSLTGGGNTIYF
few	TRBV6-8	TRBJ1-5	CASSYSTAGNQPQHF
-	TRBV19	TRBJ2-7	CASSGQVGTYEQYF
few	TRBV11-3	TRBJ2-7	CASSFRLGRSSAEQYF
few	TRBV5-1	TRBJ2-7	CASSEQGTTYEQYF
-	TRBV15	TRBJ1-3	CATSRDRSGNTIYF
-	TRBV6-8	TRBJ2-2	CASSGIFGGGTGELFF
-	TRBV11-3	TRBJ1-4	CASSLWTGVREKLFF
-	TRBV30	TRBJ1-3	CAWSIGQSDTIYF
-	TRBV11-3	TRBJ1-6	CASSSVRTGESPLHF
-	TRBV11-3	TRBJ1-5	CASSLGHRTISNQPQHF
few	TRBV27	TRBJ1-3	CASSPSRGQGAGNTIYF
-	TRBV29-1	TRBJ2-3	CSGMTASTDTQYF
few	TRBV11-3	TRBJ2-5	CASSHLGPSSFRETQYF
few	TRBV6-8	TRBJ1-5	CASSYSTGPDQPQHF
-	TRBV9	TRBJ1-6	CASSGGVGDVDNSPLHF
few	TRBV6-8	TRBJ1-2	CASSYSAGFDYGYTF
once	TRBV19	TRBJ1-2	CASSLRTGGFGYTF
-	TRBV6-4	TRBJ2-1	CASSYSVGRASSYNEQFF
few	TRBV30	TRBJ1-1	CAWSVPGMTEAFF
-	TRBV15	TRBJ1-2	CATSEGSGFSYGYTF